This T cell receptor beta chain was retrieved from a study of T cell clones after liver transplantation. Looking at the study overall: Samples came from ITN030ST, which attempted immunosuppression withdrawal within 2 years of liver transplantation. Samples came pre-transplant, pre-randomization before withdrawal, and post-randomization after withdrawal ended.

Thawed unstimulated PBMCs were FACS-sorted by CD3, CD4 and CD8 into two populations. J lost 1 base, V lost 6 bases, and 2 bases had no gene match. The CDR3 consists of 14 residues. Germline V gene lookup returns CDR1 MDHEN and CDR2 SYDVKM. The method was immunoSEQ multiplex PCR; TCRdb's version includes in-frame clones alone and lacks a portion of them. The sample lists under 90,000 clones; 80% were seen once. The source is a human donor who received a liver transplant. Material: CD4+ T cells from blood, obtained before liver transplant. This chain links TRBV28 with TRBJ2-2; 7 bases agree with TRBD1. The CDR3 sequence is CASRGDRNTGELFF. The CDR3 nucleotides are TGTGCCAGCAGGGGGGACAGGAACACCGGGGAGCTGTTTTTT.